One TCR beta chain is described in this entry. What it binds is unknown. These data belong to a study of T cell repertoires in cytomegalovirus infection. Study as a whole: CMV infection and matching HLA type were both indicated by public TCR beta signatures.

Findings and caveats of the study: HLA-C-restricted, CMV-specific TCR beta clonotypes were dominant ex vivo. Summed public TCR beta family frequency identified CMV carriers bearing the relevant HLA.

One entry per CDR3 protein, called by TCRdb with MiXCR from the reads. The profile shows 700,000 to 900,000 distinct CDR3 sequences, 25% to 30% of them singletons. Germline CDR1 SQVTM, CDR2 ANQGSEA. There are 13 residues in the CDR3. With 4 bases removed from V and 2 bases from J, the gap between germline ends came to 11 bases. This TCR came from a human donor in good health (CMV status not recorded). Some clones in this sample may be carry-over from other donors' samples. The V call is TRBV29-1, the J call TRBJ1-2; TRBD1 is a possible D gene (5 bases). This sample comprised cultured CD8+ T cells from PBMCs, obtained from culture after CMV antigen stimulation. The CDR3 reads CSVVPGKNYGYTF. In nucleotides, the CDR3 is TGCAGCGTTGTGCCAGGGAAGAACTATGGCTACACCTTC.